A selection of T cell receptor beta chains follows, all from one sample in a study of graft-versus-host responses after intestinal transplantation. The data were produced by immunoSEQ multiplex PCR, yet TCRdb's version contains in-frame clones alone and is incomplete. The data contain approximately 16,000 clones, around 70% of them singletons. The sample in question was ileum tissue, obtained 700 to 800 days after intestinal transplantation. These receptor sequences come from a human patient who received an intestinal transplant, so some T cells may come from the graft donor. Both conserved end residues are part of each CDR3. The order of the fields is clone size, J gene, D gene, V gene, CDR3 DNA, CDR3 protein. D genes are given only for firm matches. The size field is filled for only some rows; it gives once, few, many or a size class.

size: .
J: TRBJ1-2
D: .
V: TRBV4-3
DNA: TGCGCCAGCAGCCAAGACCCCGGCGTCGGGGGCGCGTTGGGCTACACCTTC
CDR3: CASSQDPGVGGALGYTF

size: once
J: TRBJ1-1
D: .
V: TRBV21-1
DNA: TGTGCCAGCAGCAAGGTGGCAGGGGGTAGGACTGAAGCTTTCTTT
CDR3: CASSKVAGGRTEAFF

size: few
J: TRBJ1-6
D: .
V: TRBV6-5
DNA: TGTGCCAGCAGTTACAGGGGAGATTCACCCCTCCACTTT
CDR3: CASSYRGDSPLHF

size: .
J: TRBJ2-3
D: TRBD2
V: TRBV4-1
DNA: TGCGCCAGCAGCCCCAGTCTGAGACTAGCGGGAGGGTTGGATACGCAGTATTTT
CDR3: CASSPSLRLAGGLDTQYF

size: .
J: TRBJ1-2
D: .
V: TRBV2
DNA: TGTGCCAGCGGGTACGGGGTTGGCCACACCTTC
CDR3: CASGYGVGHTF

size: few
J: TRBJ1-3
D: .
V: TRBV18
DNA: TGTGCCAGCTCACCATTGAGGAACTCTGGAAACACCATATATTTT
CDR3: CASSPLRNSGNTIYF

size: .
J: TRBJ2-3
D: .
V: TRBV6-1
DNA: TGTGCCAGCAGTGAAAACGACAGACCTAGCACAGATACGCAGTATTTT
CDR3: CASSENDRPSTDTQYF

size: .
J: TRBJ2-7
D: .
V: TRBV5-1
DNA: TGCGCCAGCAGCCCTACAGGGTACGAGCAGTACTTC
CDR3: CASSPTGYEQYF

size: .
J: TRBJ1-1
D: .
V: TRBV10-1
DNA: TGCGCCAGCAGTGAGTCAGTTTGCTGTGGGGAGTCGAACACTGAAGCTTTCTTT
CDR3: CASSESVCCGESNTEAFF

size: .
J: TRBJ2-2
D: .
V: TRBV11-2
DNA: TGTGCCAGCAGCTTAGTTGGGAACGCCGGGGAGCTGTTTTTT
CDR3: CASSLVGNAGELFF

size: .
J: TRBJ1-2
D: .
V: TRBV10-2
DNA: TGCGCCAGCAGTTTTTTCCAGGGAGGGGCGCCCAACTATGGCTACACCTTC
CDR3: CASSFFQGGAPNYGYTF

size: .
J: TRBJ2-7
D: TRBD2
V: TRBV7-9
DNA: TGTGCCAGCAGCCCCGGGACTAGCGGGAGGTACGAGCAGTACTTC
CDR3: CASSPGTSGRYEQYF

size: .
J: TRBJ1-5
D: TRBD1
V: TRBV19
DNA: TGTGCCAGTAGTCCCGGGACAGGGATACCGCCCCAGCATTTT
CDR3: CASSPGTGIPPQHF

size: .
J: TRBJ1-2
D: TRBD1
V: TRBV5-4
DNA: TGTGCCAGCAGCTTGGACAGGGGGCTTGGCTACACCTTC
CDR3: CASSLDRGLGYTF

size: .
J: TRBJ2-2
D: .
V: TRBV9
DNA: TGTGCCAGCAGCGTAGAAGGGAACACCGGGGAGCTGTTTTTT
CDR3: CASSVEGNTGELFF

size: few
J: TRBJ2-1
D: TRBD2
V: TRBV19
DNA: TGTGCCAGTAGTAAGTCAGGCGGGAGCTCCTACAATGAGCAGTTCTTC
CDR3: CASSKSGGSSYNEQFF

size: once
J: TRBJ1-1
D: .
V: TRBV5-4
DNA: TGTGCCAGCAGCTTGGACAGGGAGACTTTCTTT
CDR3: CASSLDRETFF

size: .
J: TRBJ2-1
D: .
V: TRBV4-1
DNA: TGCGCCAGCAGCCAAGAGACGGCCTCCTACAATGAGCAGTTCTTC
CDR3: CASSQETASYNEQFF

size: .
J: TRBJ1-5
D: TRBD1
V: TRBV29-1
DNA: TGCAGCGTGGCGGACAGGAATCAGCCCCAGCATTTT
CDR3: CSVADRNQPQHF

size: .
J: TRBJ1-1
D: TRBD1
V: TRBV19
DNA: TGTGCCAGTCTGGGACAGGGGGCGTGGGACACTGAAGCTTTCTTT
CDR3: CASLGQGAWDTEAFF

size: few
J: TRBJ2-7
D: .
V: TRBV28
DNA: TGTGCCAGCAGTTTATGGCAGGTCCACGAGCAGTACTTC
CDR3: CASSLWQVHEQYF

size: .
J: TRBJ1-6
D: TRBD1
V: TRBV28
DNA: TGTGCCAGCAGTTTTAGGGACAGACATAATTCACCCCTCCACTTT
CDR3: CASSFRDRHNSPLHF

size: .
J: TRBJ2-7
D: .
V: TRBV19
DNA: TGTGCCAGTAGTAGAGGGTGGAGCGGCTCCTACGAGCAGTACTTC
CDR3: CASSRGWSGSYEQYF

size: .
J: TRBJ2-3
D: .
V: TRBV11-2
DNA: TGTGCCAGCAGCCCACTCCTGAACACAGATACGCAGTATTTT
CDR3: CASSPLLNTDTQYF

size: .
J: TRBJ2-3
D: .
V: TRBV11-3
DNA: TGTGCCAGCAGCTTAGGGGCAGATACGCAGTATTTT
CDR3: CASSLGADTQYF

size: .
J: TRBJ1-1
D: .
V: TRBV30
DNA: TGTGCCTGGGATACGGTAGGGGACACTGAAGCTTTCTTT
CDR3: CAWDTVGDTEAFF

size: .
J: TRBJ2-2
D: .
V: TRBV7-2
DNA: TGTGCCAGCAGCTTAGGAGTGACAGCGAACACCGGGGAGCTGTTTTTT
CDR3: CASSLGVTANTGELFF

size: .
J: TRBJ2-4
D: .
V: TRBV2
DNA: TGTGCCAGCAGTGCAGGGAAAGCCAAAAACATTCAGTACTTC
CDR3: CASSAGKAKNIQYF

size: .
J: TRBJ1-1
D: .
V: TRBV28
DNA: TGTGCCAGCAGGTTCGGGAACACTGAAGCTTTCTTT
CDR3: CASRFGNTEAFF

size: few
J: TRBJ2-5
D: TRBD2
V: TRBV5-4
DNA: TGTGCCAGCAGCTTGCGGGGGGGCTTACGAGAGACCCAGTACTTC
CDR3: CASSLRGGLRETQYF

size: .
J: TRBJ2-5
D: TRBD1
V: TRBV2
DNA: TGTGCCAGCAGTGAGGGACAGGGGACGGTGCAGTACTTC
CDR3: CASSEGQGTVQYF

size: .
J: TRBJ2-7
D: TRBD2
V: TRBV27
DNA: TGTGCCAGCGGGGAGGGCAGCGGATACGAGCAGTACTTC
CDR3: CASGEGSGYEQYF

size: .
J: TRBJ1-5
D: .
V: TRBV28
DNA: TGTGCCAGCAGTCCCACAACTCAGCCCCAGCATTTT
CDR3: CASSPTTQPQHF

size: .
J: TRBJ2-6
D: TRBD1
V: TRBV6-6
DNA: TGTGCCAGCAGTCAACAGGGGGCTGGGGCCAACGTCCTGACTTTC
CDR3: CASSQQGAGANVLTF

size: .
J: TRBJ1-2
D: .
V: TRBV5-6
DNA: TGTGCCAGCAGCTTGCCCAGGAGTCCCTATGGCTACACCTTC
CDR3: CASSLPRSPYGYTF

size: few
J: TRBJ2-3
D: .
V: TRBV20-1
DNA: TGCAGTGCTTGGGACGCGCCTCGAGAGTATTTT
CDR3: CSAWDAPREYF

size: .
J: TRBJ2-3
D: .
V: TRBV7-8
DNA: TGTGCCAGCAGCTTAGCAGGGTACAGCACAGATACGCAGTATTTT
CDR3: CASSLAGYSTDTQYF